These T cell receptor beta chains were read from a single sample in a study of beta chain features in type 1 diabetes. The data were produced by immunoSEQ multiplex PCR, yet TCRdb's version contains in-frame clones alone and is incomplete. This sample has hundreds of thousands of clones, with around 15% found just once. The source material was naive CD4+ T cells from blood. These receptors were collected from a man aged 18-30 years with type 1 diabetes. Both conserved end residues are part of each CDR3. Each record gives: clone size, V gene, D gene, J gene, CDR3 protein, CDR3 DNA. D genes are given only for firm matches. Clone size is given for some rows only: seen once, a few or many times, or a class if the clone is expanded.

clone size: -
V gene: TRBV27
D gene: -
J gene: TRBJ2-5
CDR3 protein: CASKQGLWETQYF
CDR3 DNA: TGTGCCAGCAAGCAGGGGTTATGGGAGACCCAGTACTTC

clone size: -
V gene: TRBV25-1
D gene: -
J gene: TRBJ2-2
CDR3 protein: CASSASRGNTGELFF
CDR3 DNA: TGTGCCAGCAGTGCATCCCGGGGGAACACCGGGGAGCTGTTTTTT

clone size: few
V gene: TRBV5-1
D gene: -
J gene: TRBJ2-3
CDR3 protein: CASSLGREDTQYF
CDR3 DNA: TGCGCCAGCAGCTTGGGCAGGGAAGATACGCAGTATTTT

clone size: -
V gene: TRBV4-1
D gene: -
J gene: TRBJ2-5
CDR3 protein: CASSSLGLRGRGQYF
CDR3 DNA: TGCGCCAGCTCCTCCTTGGGGCTTCGGGGACGGGGCCAGTACTTC

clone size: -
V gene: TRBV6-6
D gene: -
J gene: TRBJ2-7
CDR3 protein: CASGSSSYEQYF
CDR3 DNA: TGTGCCTCCGGGTCCAGCTCCTACGAGCAGTACTTC

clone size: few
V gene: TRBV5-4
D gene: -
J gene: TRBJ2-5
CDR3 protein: CASSPRTEGGTQYF
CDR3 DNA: TGTGCCAGCAGCCCAAGGACAGAAGGGGGGACCCAGTACTTC

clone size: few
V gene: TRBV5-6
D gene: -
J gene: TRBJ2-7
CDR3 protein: CASSSSGLRKPYEQYF
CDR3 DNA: TGTGCCAGCAGCTCCTCGGGTCTCCGGAAGCCCTACGAGCAGTACTTC

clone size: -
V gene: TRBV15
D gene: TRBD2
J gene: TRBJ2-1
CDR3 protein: CATSRGSGRNEQFF
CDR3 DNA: TGTGCCACCAGCAGAGGTAGCGGGAGAAATGAGCAGTTCTTC

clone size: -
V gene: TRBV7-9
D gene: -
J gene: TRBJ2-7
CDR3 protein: CASSSGQRREQYF
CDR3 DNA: TGTGCCAGCAGCTCAGGACAGCGAAGGGAGCAGTACTTC

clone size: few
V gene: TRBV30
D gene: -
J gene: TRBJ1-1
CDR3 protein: CAWSVAGNTEAFF
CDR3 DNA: TGTGCCTGGAGTGTAGCAGGGAACACTGAAGCTTTCTTT

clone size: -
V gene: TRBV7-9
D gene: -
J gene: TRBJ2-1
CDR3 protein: CASSLYHEQFF
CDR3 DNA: TGTGCCAGCAGCTTATATCATGAGCAGTTCTTC

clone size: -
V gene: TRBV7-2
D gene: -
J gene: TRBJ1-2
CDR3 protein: CASSLTAPYGYTF
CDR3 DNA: TGTGCCAGCAGCTTAACAGCCCCCTATGGCTACACCTTC

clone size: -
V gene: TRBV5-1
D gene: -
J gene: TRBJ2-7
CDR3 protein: CASSLSAISYEQYF
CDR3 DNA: TGCGCCAGCAGCTTGTCGGCGATCTCCTACGAGCAGTACTTC

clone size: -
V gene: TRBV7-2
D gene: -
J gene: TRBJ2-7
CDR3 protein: CASRDTYEQYF
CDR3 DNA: TGTGCCAGCAGAGATACCTACGAGCAGTACTTC

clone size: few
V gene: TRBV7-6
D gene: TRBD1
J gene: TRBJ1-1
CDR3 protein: CASSSTTGEMNTEAFF
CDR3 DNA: TGTGCCAGCAGCTCAACGACAGGGGAAATGAACACTGAAGCTTTCTTT

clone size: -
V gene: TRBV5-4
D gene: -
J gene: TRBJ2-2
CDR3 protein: CASSSPIPGELFF
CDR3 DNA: TGTGCCAGCAGCTCCCCCATACCGGGGGAGCTGTTTTTT

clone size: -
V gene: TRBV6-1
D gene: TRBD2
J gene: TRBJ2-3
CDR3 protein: CASLLGLHTDTQYF
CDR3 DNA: TGTGCCAGCTTATTGGGACTACACACAGATACGCAGTATTTT

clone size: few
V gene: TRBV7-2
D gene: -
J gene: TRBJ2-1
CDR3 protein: CASSSFAESSYNEQFF
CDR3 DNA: TGTGCCAGCAGCTCGTTTGCCGAGAGCTCCTACAATGAGCAGTTCTTC

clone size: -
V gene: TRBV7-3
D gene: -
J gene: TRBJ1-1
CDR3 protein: CASRSGQNTEAFF
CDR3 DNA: TGTGCCAGCAGGTCGGGGCAAAACACTGAAGCTTTCTTT

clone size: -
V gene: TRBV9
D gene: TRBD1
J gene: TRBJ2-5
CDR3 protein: CASSVGRQGRTETQYF
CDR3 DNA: TGTGCCAGCAGCGTAGGGAGACAGGGGCGGACAGAGACCCAGTACTTC

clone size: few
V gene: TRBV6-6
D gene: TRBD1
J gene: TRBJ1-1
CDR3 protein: CASIAQGVTEAFF
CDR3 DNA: TGTGCCAGCATTGCGCAGGGGGTAACTGAAGCTTTCTTT

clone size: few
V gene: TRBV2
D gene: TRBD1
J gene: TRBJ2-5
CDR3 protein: CASSPGGIETQYF
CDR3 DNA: TGTGCCAGCAGTCCAGGGGGAATAGAGACCCAGTACTTC

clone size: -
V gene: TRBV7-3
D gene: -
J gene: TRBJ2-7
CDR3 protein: CASSRTPDMREQYF
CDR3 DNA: TGTGCCAGCAGCCGTACCCCCGATATGCGCGAGCAGTACTTC

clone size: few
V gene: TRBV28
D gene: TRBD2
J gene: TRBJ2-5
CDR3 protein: CASSPAGAGVQETQYF
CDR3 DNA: TGTGCCAGCAGCCCGGCGGGAGCGGGGGTCCAAGAGACCCAGTACTTC

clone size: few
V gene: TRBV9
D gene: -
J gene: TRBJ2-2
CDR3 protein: CASSVELNRRPGRELFF
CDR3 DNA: TGTGCCAGCAGCGTAGAATTAAACAGGCGACCGGGTCGGGAGCTGTTTTTT

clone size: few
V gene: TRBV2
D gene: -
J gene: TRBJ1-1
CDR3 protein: CASRRDGYEAFF
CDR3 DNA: TGTGCCAGCAGGAGGGACGGGTATGAAGCTTTCTTT

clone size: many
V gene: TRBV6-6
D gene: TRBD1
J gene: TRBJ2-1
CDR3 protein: CASTTPGQGFNEQFF
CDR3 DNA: TGTGCCAGCACAACGCCGGGACAGGGGTTTAATGAGCAGTTCTTC

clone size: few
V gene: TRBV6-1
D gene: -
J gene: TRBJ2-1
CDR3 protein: CASSEAPGLYNEQFF
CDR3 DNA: TGTGCCAGCAGTGAAGCACCGGGGCTCTACAATGAGCAGTTCTTC

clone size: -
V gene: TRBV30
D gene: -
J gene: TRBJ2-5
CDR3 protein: CAWRYSAYQETQYF
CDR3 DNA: TGTGCCTGGAGGTACAGTGCCTACCAAGAGACCCAGTACTTC

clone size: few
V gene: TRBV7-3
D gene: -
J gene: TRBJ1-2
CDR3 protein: CASSFRDGLSGYGYTF
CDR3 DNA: TGTGCCAGCAGCTTTCGGGACGGCTTATCGGGCTATGGCTACACCTTC

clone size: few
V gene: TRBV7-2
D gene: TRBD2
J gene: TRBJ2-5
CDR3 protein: CASSPGLAQETQYF
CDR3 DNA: TGTGCCAGCAGCCCCGGACTAGCGCAAGAGACCCAGTACTTC

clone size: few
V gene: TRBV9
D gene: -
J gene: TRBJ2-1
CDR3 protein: CASSVAVGTSGPQIF
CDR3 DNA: -

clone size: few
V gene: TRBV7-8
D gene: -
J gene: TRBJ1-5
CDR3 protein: CASSYRWGNQPQHF
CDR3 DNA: TGTGCCAGCAGTTACCGGTGGGGCAATCAGCCCCAGCATTTT

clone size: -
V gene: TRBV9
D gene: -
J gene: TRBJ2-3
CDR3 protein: CASSPRRSTDTQYF
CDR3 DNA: TGTGCCAGCAGCCCGAGACGGAGCACAGATACGCAGTATTTT

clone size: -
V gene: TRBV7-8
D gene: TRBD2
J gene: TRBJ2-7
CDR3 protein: CASSAQRGPLYEQYF
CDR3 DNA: TGTGCCAGCAGCGCCCAGCGGGGGCCCCTCTACGAGCAGTACTTC

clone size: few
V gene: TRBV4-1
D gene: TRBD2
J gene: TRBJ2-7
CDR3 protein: CASSRSREGEQYF
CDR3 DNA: TGCGCCAGCAGCCGAAGCAGGGAGGGCGAGCAGTACTTC

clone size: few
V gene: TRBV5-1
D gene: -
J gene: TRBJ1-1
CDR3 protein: CASSLPRGGTEAFF
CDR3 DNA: TGCGCCAGCAGCTTGCCCAGGGGAGGTACTGAAGCTTTCTTT

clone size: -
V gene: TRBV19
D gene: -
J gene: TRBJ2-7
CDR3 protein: CASSGRGRSYEQYF
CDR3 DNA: TGTGCCAGTAGTGGCCGCGGCAGGTCCTACGAGCAGTACTTC

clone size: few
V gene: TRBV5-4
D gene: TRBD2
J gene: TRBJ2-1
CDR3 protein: CASSSGGLAGNDEQFF
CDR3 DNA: TGTGCCAGCAGCTCGGGTGGACTAGCGGGAAACGATGAGCAGTTCTTC

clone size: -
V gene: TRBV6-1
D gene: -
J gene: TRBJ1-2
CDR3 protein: CASKRWGVSYGYTF
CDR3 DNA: TGTGCCAGCAAAAGATGGGGGGTGAGCTATGGCTACACCTTC

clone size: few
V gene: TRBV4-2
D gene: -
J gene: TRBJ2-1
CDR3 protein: CASSQVGSYNEQFF
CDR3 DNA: TGTGCCAGCAGCCAAGTAGGATCCTACAATGAGCAGTTCTTC

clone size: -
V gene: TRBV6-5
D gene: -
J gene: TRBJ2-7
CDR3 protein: CASLADSYEQYF
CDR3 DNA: TGTGCCAGCCTAGCAGACTCCTACGAGCAGTACTTC

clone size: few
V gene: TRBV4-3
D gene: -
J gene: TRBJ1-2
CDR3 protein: CASSQVQGTPYGYTF
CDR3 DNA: TGCGCCAGCAGCCAAGTCCAGGGGACACCTTATGGCTACACCTTC

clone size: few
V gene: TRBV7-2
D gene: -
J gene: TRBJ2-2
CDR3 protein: CASSLRSRGLNTGELFF
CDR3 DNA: TGTGCCAGCAGCTTAAGGTCGCGGGGTCTTAACACCGGGGAGCTGTTTTTT

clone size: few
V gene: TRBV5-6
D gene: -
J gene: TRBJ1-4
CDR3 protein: CASSLDSLGEKLFF
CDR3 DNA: TGTGCCAGCAGCCTGGACTCCCTAGGGGAAAAACTGTTTTTT

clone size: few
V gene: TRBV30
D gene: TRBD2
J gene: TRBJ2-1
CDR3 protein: CAWGTSNEQFF
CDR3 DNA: TGTGCCTGGGGGACTAGCAATGAGCAGTTCTTC

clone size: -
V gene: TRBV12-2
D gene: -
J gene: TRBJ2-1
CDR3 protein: CANHLSYNEQFF
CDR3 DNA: TGTGCCAATCACCTCTCCTACAATGAGCAGTTCTTC

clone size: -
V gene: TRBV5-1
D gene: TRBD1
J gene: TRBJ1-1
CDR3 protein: CASSQGQRRTEAFF
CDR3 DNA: TGCGCCAGCAGCCAGGGACAGAGAAGGACTGAAGCTTTCTTT